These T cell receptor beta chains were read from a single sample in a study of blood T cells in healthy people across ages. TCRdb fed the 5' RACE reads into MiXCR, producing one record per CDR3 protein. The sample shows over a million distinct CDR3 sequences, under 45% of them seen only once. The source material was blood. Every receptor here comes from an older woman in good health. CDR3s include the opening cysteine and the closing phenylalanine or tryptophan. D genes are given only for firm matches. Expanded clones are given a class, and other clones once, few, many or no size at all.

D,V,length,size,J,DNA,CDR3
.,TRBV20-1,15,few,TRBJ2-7,TGCAGTGCTAGATCAGGGCTGGAGACCTCCTACGAGCAGTACTTC,CSARSGLETSYEQYF
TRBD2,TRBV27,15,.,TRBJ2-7,TGTGCCAGCAGTTTAGCGGGGGACCCGGCGTACGAGCAGTACTTC,CASSLAGDPAYEQYF
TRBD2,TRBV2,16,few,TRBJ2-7,TGTGCCAGCATGGGGCCGAGGAGCGGGATCGGGGGCGAGCAGTACTTC,CASMGPRSGIGGEQYF
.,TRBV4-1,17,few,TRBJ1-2,TGCGCCAGCAGCCAAGATTCGGGTTGGCGCAGGGTCTTCGGCTACACCTTC,CASSQDSGWRRVFGYTF
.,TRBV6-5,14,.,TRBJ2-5,TGTGCCAGCAGCTCAGCTAGCGCCCGAGAGACCCAGTACTTC,CASSSASARETQYF
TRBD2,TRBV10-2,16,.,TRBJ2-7,TGCGCCAGCACGACTAGCGGGAGGACGAGCTCCTACGAGCAGTACTTC,CASTTSGRTSSYEQYF
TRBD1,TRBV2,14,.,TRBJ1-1,TGTGCCAGCAGTGAACAGGGGGGGAACACTGAAGCTTTCTTT,CASSEQGGNTEAFF
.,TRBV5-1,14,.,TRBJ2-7,TGCGCCAGCAGCACCTCTATAAGCTCCTACGAGCAGTACTTC,CASSTSISSYEQYF
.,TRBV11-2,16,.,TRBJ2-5,TGTGCCAGCAGCTTAGCGGTTAGCGGAGAACAAGAGACCCAGTACTTC,CASSLAVSGEQETQYF
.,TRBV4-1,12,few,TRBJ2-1,TGCGCCAGCAGCCTTGTACAGGAAGAGCAGTTCTTC,CASSLVQEEQFF
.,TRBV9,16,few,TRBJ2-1,TGTGCCAGCAGCGCCGAGACTAGTGGAATTGACAATGAGCAGTTCTTC,CASSAETSGIDNEQFF
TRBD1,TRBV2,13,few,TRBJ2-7,TGTGCCAGCAGGGCCGGGACAGCCTACGAGCAGTACTTC,CASRAGTAYEQYF
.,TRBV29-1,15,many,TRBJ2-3,TGCAGCGCCCCATGGGGGGGCGCGAGCACAGATACGCAGTATTTT,CSAPWGGASTDTQYF
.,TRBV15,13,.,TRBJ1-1,TGTGCCACCAGCAGTGGGAATCGGGGAGGCGCTTTCTTT,CATSSGNRGGAFF
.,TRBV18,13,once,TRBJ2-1,TGTGCCAGCTCACCACGGGGGCTGGATGAGCAGTTCTTC,CASSPRGLDEQFF
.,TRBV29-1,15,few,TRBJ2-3,TGCAGCGCCTCATTGAACGGCAGGGGAACAGATACGCAGTATTTT,CSASLNGRGTDTQYF
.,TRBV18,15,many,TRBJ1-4,TGTGCCAGCTCACCAGGTCCGCAGGTTGGCGAAAAACTGTTTTTT,CASSPGPQVGEKLFF
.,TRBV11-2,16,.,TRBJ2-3,TGTGCCAGCAGCTTAGTAGGGACACCGGGCACAGATACGCAGTATTTT,CASSLVGTPGTDTQYF
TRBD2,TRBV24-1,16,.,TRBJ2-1,TGTGCCACCAGTGATTCGGGGACTACCCTCGGTGGGAGGCAGTTCTTC,CATSDSGTTLGGRQFF
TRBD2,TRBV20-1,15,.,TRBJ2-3,TGCAGTGCTACCCAACTAGCGGAACTTACAGATACGCAGTATTTT,CSATQLAELTDTQYF
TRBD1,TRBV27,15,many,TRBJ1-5,TGTGCCAGCAGTCCTCGGACAGGCCGCAATCAGCCCCAGCATTTT,CASSPRTGRNQPQHF
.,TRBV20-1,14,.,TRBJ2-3,TGCAGTGCTAGAGAGGCGGGGCTTGGGGATACGCAGTATTTT,CSAREAGLGDTQYF